The rows below give T cell receptor beta chains drawn from one sample of a study of beta chain features in type 1 diabetes. The data were produced by immunoSEQ multiplex PCR, yet TCRdb's version contains in-frame clones alone and is incomplete. The table shows 100,000 to 150,000 clones, with 17% occurring only once. The material sequenced was central memory CD4+ T cells from blood. The receptors originated from a man aged 18 to 35 with type 1 diabetes. The CDR3 runs from the conserved cysteine through the conserved F or W. The D gene is left open where the match is weak. Part of the rows lack a size; the others show once, few, many or a class for expanded clones.

D: -
size: many
V: TRBV30
J: TRBJ2-5
length: 13
DNA: TGTGCCTGGAGCCAGCGCAACCAAGAGACCCAGTACTTC
CDR3: CAWSQRNQETQYF

D: -
size: -
V: TRBV4-2
J: TRBJ2-4
length: 17
DNA: TGTGCCAGCAGCCAGCAGCCCCGGGACGGAACCAAAAACATTCAGTACTTC
CDR3: CASSQQPRDGTKNIQYF

D: TRBD2
size: -
V: TRBV6-1
J: TRBJ2-5
length: 14
DNA: TGTGCCAGCAGTGGCCCCTTGGGAGGGGAGACCCAGTACTTC
CDR3: CASSGPLGGETQYF

D: -
size: many
V: TRBV5-1
J: TRBJ2-1
length: 13
DNA: TGCGCCAGCAGCTTGGATCTCGTCGGAGAGCAGTTCTTC
CDR3: CASSLDLVGEQFF

D: -
size: -
V: TRBV4-3
J: TRBJ1-6
length: 16
DNA: TGCGCCAGCAGCCACTCCACAGGGCCCAATAATTCACCCCTCCACTTT
CDR3: CASSHSTGPNNSPLHF

D: TRBD2
size: few
V: TRBV10-3
J: TRBJ2-5
length: 14
DNA: TGTGCCATCGGCCCCGGGACTAGCGTAGAGACCCAGTACTTC
CDR3: CAIGPGTSVETQYF

D: TRBD2
size: few
V: TRBV6-5
J: TRBJ2-3
length: 12
DNA: TGTGCCAGCAACCAACTAGCGGATACGCAGTATTTT
CDR3: CASNQLADTQYF

D: -
size: -
V: TRBV29-1
J: TRBJ2-2
length: 14
DNA: TGCAGCGTCGCCGTGACAGCGAACACCGGGGAGCTGTTTTTT
CDR3: CSVAVTANTGELFF

D: -
size: -
V: TRBV5-1
J: TRBJ2-2
length: 15
DNA: TGCGCCAGCACTATCAGCGGTGCGAACACCGGGGAGCTGTTTTTT
CDR3: CASTISGANTGELFF

D: TRBD1
size: few
V: TRBV5-1
J: TRBJ2-3
length: 17
DNA: TGCGCCAGCAGCTTGACAGGACAGGGGATTTACGCAGATACGCAGTATTTT
CDR3: CASSLTGQGIYADTQYF

D: TRBD2
size: few
V: TRBV6-5
J: TRBJ2-3
length: 16
DNA: TGTGCCAGCAGTTACCTGTCTAGCGGACACACAGATACGCAGTATTTT
CDR3: CASSYLSSGHTDTQYF

D: -
size: few
V: TRBV5-6
J: TRBJ1-2
length: 14
DNA: TGTGCCAGCAGCTCTAGGACGGGGAACTATGGCTACACCTTC
CDR3: CASSSRTGNYGYTF

D: -
size: -
V: TRBV5-4
J: TRBJ1-6
length: 13
DNA: TGTGCCAGCAGCTTGGACAAGGAGACACCCCTCCACTTT
CDR3: CASSLDKETPLHF

D: -
size: few
V: TRBV9
J: TRBJ2-7
length: 15
DNA: TGTGCCCGCAGCGTAGGTTCAGGTACTTTCTACGAGCAGTACTTC
CDR3: CARSVGSGTFYEQYF

D: -
size: few
V: TRBV7-8
J: TRBJ1-2
length: 11
DNA: TGTGCCAGCGGGGTTGTGGGGGGCTACACCTTC
CDR3: CASGVVGGYTF

D: -
size: few
V: TRBV27
J: TRBJ1-5
length: 12
DNA: TGTGCCACCCAAGCGGTAGGGCAGCCCCAGCATTTT
CDR3: CATQAVGQPQHF

D: TRBD1
size: -
V: TRBV18
J: TRBJ2-5
length: 15
DNA: TGTGCCAGCTCACCGACTCGACAGGGGCGGGAGACCCAGTACTTC
CDR3: CASSPTRQGRETQYF

D: -
size: -
V: TRBV30
J: TRBJ1-6
length: 14
DNA: TGTGCCTGGAGTGAGGGGGTTTTGAATTCACCCCTCCACTTT
CDR3: CAWSEGVLNSPLHF

D: -
size: -
V: TRBV15
J: TRBJ2-5
length: 12
DNA: TGTGCCACCAGCAGAGTAATAGAGACCCAGTACTTC
CDR3: CATSRVIETQYF

D: -
size: -
V: TRBV2
J: TRBJ2-2
length: 14
DNA: TGTGCCAGGGAGGGACAGCCAAACACCGGGGAGCTGTTTTTT
CDR3: CAREGQPNTGELFF

D: -
size: -
V: TRBV11-2
J: TRBJ2-3
length: 16
DNA: TGTGCCAGCAGTGCAGGGGCCGATTGGGGCACAGATACGCAGTATTTT
CDR3: CASSAGADWGTDTQYF

D: TRBD2
size: -
V: TRBV29-1
J: TRBJ2-3
length: 14
DNA: TGCAGCGCATCGCGAGGGGAGGGTAGAGATACGCAGTATTTT
CDR3: CSASRGEGRDTQYF

D: -
size: -
V: TRBV29-1
J: TRBJ2-5
length: 15
DNA: TGCAGCGTTGACTTGCGGGCTGGATTCCAAGAGACCCAGTACTTC
CDR3: CSVDLRAGFQETQYF

D: -
size: few
V: TRBV5-4
J: TRBJ2-1
length: 15
DNA: TGTGCCAGCAGCCTGACAAAGGGCTCCTACAATGAGCAGTTCTTC
CDR3: CASSLTKGSYNEQFF

D: -
size: -
V: TRBV7-8
J: TRBJ2-5
length: 15
DNA: TGTGCCAGCAGCTTGCGACAGACTCGACAAGAGACCCAGTACTTC
CDR3: CASSLRQTRQETQYF

D: TRBD2
size: -
V: TRBV7-2
J: TRBJ2-3
length: 15
DNA: TGTGCCAGCAGCTTAGACCTAGCGGGGGTGAATACGCAGTATTTT
CDR3: CASSLDLAGVNTQYF

D: -
size: -
V: TRBV29-1
J: TRBJ1-5
length: 14
DNA: TGCAGCGTCCGGGACTTGGGGGTTAATCAGCCCCAGCATTTT
CDR3: CSVRDLGVNQPQHF

D: -
size: few
V: TRBV6-5
J: TRBJ2-1
length: 15
DNA: TGTGCCAGCAGCGCCCTTCCGCTCCGATACAATGAGCAGTTCTTC
CDR3: CASSALPLRYNEQFF

D: TRBD1
size: many
V: TRBV4-2
J: TRBJ2-7
length: 13
DNA: TGTGCCAGCAGCCAAACAGGGGGCTACGAGCAGTACTTC
CDR3: CASSQTGGYEQYF